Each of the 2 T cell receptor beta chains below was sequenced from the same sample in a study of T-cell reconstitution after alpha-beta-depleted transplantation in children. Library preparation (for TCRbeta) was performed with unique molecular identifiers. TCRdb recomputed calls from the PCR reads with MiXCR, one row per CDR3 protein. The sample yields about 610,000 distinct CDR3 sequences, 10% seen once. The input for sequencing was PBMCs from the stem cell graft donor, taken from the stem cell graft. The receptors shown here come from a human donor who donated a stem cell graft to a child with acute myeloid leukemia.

The CDR3 spells CANKPQGSGANVLTF. Written as DNA, the CDR3 is TGTGCCAATAAACCCCAGGGCTCTGGGGCCAACGTCCTGACTTTC. The rearrangement joins TRBV7-6 to TRBJ2-6; D possibly corresponds to TRBD1 (5 bases). The germline CDR1 and CDR2 sequences are SGHVS and FNYEAQ. V lost 10 bases, J lost 0 bases, and 13 bases lay in between. The CDR3 is 15 amino acids.

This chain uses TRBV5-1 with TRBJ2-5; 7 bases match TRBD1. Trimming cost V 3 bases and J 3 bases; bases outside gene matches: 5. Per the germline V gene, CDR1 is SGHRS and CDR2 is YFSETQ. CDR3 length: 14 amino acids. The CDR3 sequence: CASSSRDREETQYF. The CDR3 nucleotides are TGCGCCAGCAGCTCTCGCGACAGGGAAGAGACCCAGTACTTC.